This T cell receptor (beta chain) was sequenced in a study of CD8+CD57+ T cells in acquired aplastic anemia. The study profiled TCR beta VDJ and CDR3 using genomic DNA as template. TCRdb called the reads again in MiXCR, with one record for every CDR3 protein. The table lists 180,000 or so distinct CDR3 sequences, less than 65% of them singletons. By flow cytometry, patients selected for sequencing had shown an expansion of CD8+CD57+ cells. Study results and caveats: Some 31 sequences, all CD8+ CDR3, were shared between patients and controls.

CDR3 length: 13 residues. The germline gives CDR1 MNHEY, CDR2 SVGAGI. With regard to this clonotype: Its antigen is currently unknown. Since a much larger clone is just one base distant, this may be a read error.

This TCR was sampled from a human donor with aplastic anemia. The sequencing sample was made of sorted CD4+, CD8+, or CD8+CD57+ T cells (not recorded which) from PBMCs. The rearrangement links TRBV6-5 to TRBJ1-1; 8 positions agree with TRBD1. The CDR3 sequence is CASTSQGAGDAIF. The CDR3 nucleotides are TGTGCCAGCACCTCTCAGGGGGCAGGGGATGCTATCTTT.